These 26 T cell receptor beta chains share one sample of origin, sequenced in a study of glioma-infiltrating T cells. Using RNA template, CDR3s of TCR alpha and beta were amplified with iRepertoire arm-PCR. One entry per CDR3 protein results from TCRdb running MiXCR on the multiplex PCR reads. The sample lists 100,000 to 150,000 distinct CDR3 sequences; around 23% were seen once. Material: glioma tissue, nonneoplastic brain tissue, or PBMCs (not recorded which). The receptors stem from a human donor with low-grade glioma or glioblastoma, undergoing nonglioma brain surgery, or in good health (not recorded which).

Remarks on this clonotype: A much larger clone lies a single base off, so this may be a read error. The rearrangement joins TRBV24-1 to TRBJ2-1; 9 bases match TRBD1. In germline, CDR1 is KGHDR, CDR2 SFDVKD. Trimming cost V 7 bases and J 8 bases; bases outside gene matches: 11. This CDR3 spans 15 amino acids. CDR3 nucleotides: TGTGCCACCAGCAAGGACAGGGGCAATTACTATGAGCAGTTCTTC. Amino acids: CATSKDRGNYYEQFF.

This clonotype was found many times. This chain connects TRBV10-3 to TRBJ2-1; D remains unclear. Germline CDR1 reads ENHRY; CDR2 reads SYGVKD. The CDR3 sequence is 12 residues long. Between the trimmed V and J ends, which lost 8 bases and 5 bases, there was a span of 10 bases. CDR3 sequence reads: CAIAANNNEQFF. DNA of the CDR3: TGTGCCATCGCGGCAAATAACAATGAGCAGTTCTTC.

The sample holds a few counts of this clonotype. This may come from a read error, since a much larger clone is one base off. The V call is TRBV20-1, the J call TRBJ1-6, with D unclear. V was shortened by 1 base and J by 10 bases, with 8 bases between the two germline ends. Germline V gene data show CDR1 as DFQATT and CDR2 as SNEGSKA (reference sequence). CDR3 length: 12 residues. CDR3 coding DNA: TGCAGTGCTAGAGGGCGGTGGTCACCCCTCCACTTT. It encodes CSARGRWSPLHF.

This clonotype was counted only a few times. The chain couples TRBV6-6 to TRBJ2-7; the match to TRBD1 covers 7 bases. This CDR3 is 15 amino acids long. V lost 0 bases, J lost 7 bases, and 9 bases stayed unmatched. The V gene's germline CDR1 is MNHNY and CDR2 SVGAGI (reference sequence). In DNA, the CDR3 is TGTGCCAGCAGTTACTCGATGACAGGGACGAGGGAGCAGTACTTC. Translated: CASSYSMTGTREQYF.

In its sample, this clonotype was seen many times. The V and J genes are TRBV4-3 and TRBJ2-7; 14 nucleotides match TRBD2. Germline CDR1 reads LGHNA; CDR2 reads YSLEER. CDR3 length: 16 amino acids. The V and J ends lost 5 bases and 3 bases, in that order; junction bases with no gene match: 6. The chain's CDR3 is CASSRGLAGEGYEQYF. The CDR3 DNA reads as TGCGCCAGCAGCAGGGGACTAGCGGGAGAAGGCTACGAGCAGTACTTC.

This clonotype was seen repeatedly, ten times or more. The chain recombines TRBV7-9 with TRBJ1-1; tentatively, D is TRBD1 (6 bases). The CDR3 runs 14 residues. Germline CDR1 SEHNR, CDR2 FQNEAQ (reference sequence). The V end was cut by 11 bases, the J end by 4 bases, with 20 bases between. Written as DNA, the CDR3 is TGTGCCGTTACTACGAGCCAGGGGCGCACTGAAGCTTTCTTT. Translating gives CAVTTSQGRTEAFF.

This sequence joins TRBV9 and TRBJ2-7, with 8 bases lining up with TRBD2. The germline CDR1 and CDR2 sequences are SGDLS and YYNGEE. This CDR3 is built from 15 residues. V dropped 0 bases and J dropped 7; count of bases not matched to a gene: 9. Here the CDR3 DNA reads TGTGCCAGCAGCGTAGACGCGGGAGGAGACAGGGAGCAGTACTTC. Encoded protein: CASSVDAGGDREQYF.

V usage is TRBV3-1 and J usage is TRBJ1-2; D perhaps matches TRBD1 (6 bases). The CDR3 has 13 residues. Per germline, CDR1 LGHDT and CDR2 YNNKEL (reference sequence). V gave up 2 bases and J gave up 4 bases, with 8 bases separating them. CDR3 nucleotide sequence: TGTGCCAGCAGCCAAACAGGGAGCTATGGCTACACCTTC. Amino acid sequence: CASSQTGSYGYTF. The full variable domain, rest sourced from reference TRBV3-1 and TRBJ1-2, is DTAVSQTPKYLVTQMGNDKSIKCEQNLGHDTMYWYKQDSKKFLKIMFSYNNKELIINETVPNRFSPKSPDKAHLNLHINSLELGDSAVYFCASSQTGSYGYTFGSGTRLTVV.

In this sample, this clonotype turned up many times. A clone one base away is much larger, so this may be a read error. This chain connects TRBV6-1 to TRBJ1-1; TRBD1 aligns across 8 bases. CDR1 is MNHNS and CDR2 is SASEGT in the germline V gene. The CDR3 is 15 residues long. CDR3 protein: CTSTEDRGLNTEAFF. In nucleotides, the CDR3 is TGTACCAGCACTGAAGACAGGGGCTTGAACACTGAAGCTTTCTTT.

This clonotype occurred many times. The chain joins TRBV6-4 to TRBJ2-3; D call uncertain. This CDR3 contains 15 residues. Trimming cost V 5 bases and J 1 base, with 13 bases left between them. Germline V gene sequence: CDR1 MRHNA, CDR2 SNTAGT. CDR3 residues: CASSSDTGGTDTQYF. The CDR3 DNA reads as TGTGCCAGCAGTTCCGATACGGGTGGCACAGATACGCAGTATTTT.

In regard to this clonotype: A clone one base away is much larger, so this may be a read error. The V gene is TRBV10-3, the J gene TRBJ1-5; 8 bases agree with TRBD1. The CDR3 has 16 residues. Germline loops: CDR1 ENHRY, CDR2 SYGVKD. This CDR3 is CAVSTGTGLYNQPQHF. Written as DNA, the CDR3 is TGTGCCGTCAGTACCGGGACAGGCCTTTACAATCAGCCCCAGCATTTT.

This clonotype occurred many times. The chain recombines TRBV20-1 with TRBJ1-1; a possible D gene is TRBD1 (6 bases). CDR1 is DFQATT and CDR2 is SNEGSKA in the germline V gene (reference sequence). CDR3 size: 14 residues. Deletions cut 0 bases from V and 7 bases from J, with 15 bases between. CDR3 bases: TGCAGTGCTAGAGATGAGGACAGTCCACTTGAAGCTTTCTTT. Encoded protein: CSARDEDSPLEAFF.

This clonotype was found many times. The rearrangement uses TRBV24-1 and TRBJ2-3, with 7 nucleotides matching TRBD2. J was trimmed by 3 bases and V by 4 bases; bases with no gene match: 9. CDR3 length: 16 residues. Germline lookup yields CDR1 KGHDR and CDR2 SFDVKD. In nucleotides, the CDR3 is TGTGCCACCAGTGACCCCGGGGAGGGGCGGACAGATACGCAGTATTTT. Translating it yields CATSDPGEGRTDTQYF.

The gene calls are TRBV3-1 and TRBJ1-3; no definite D call. Germline-derived CDR1 and CDR2 are LGHDT and YNNKEL (reference sequence). V was shortened by 4 bases and J by 0 bases, with 13 bases between the two germline ends. The CDR3 spans 16 residues. The CDR3 DNA follows: TGTGCCAGCAGCCTACAAGACGGCTACTCTGGAAACACCATATATTTT. The encoded protein is CASSLQDGYSGNTIYF.

In its sample, this clonotype was seen many times. J is TRBJ1-5 and V is TRBV28; 11 bases fit TRBD1. V trimming: 5 bases; J trimming: 2 bases; junction bases outside the gene matches: 11. In germline, CDR1 is MDHEN, CDR2 SYDVKM. The CDR3 extends over 18 amino acids. The CDR3: CASSGAGTGGFGNQPQHF. The CDR3 DNA reads TGTGCCAGCAGTGGCGCCGGGACAGGGGGATTTGGCAATCAGCCCCAGCATTTT.

The V call is TRBV29-1, the J call TRBJ2-7; the D gene is possibly TRBD1 (5 bases). V was cut by 4 bases and J by 3 bases, with 13 bases left in between. This CDR3 has 13 amino acids. The germline gives CDR1 SQVTM, CDR2 ANQGSEA. CDR3 sequence (DNA): TGCAGCGTTGGTCGGCAGGGTGTCTACGAGCAGTACTTC. Amino acid sequence: CSVGRQGVYEQYF.

This clonotype was recorded at least ten times. The CDR3 nucleotides are TGTGCCAGCAGCTTAGACGTTCAGCCCCAGCATTTT. Protein product: CASSLDVQPQHF. This sequence joins TRBV7-2 and TRBJ1-5, with D unresolved. CDR3 length: 12 residues. Germline V gene lookup returns CDR1 SGHTA and CDR2 FQGNSA. V was pared by 1 base and J by 6 bases, with 4 bases between.

This clonotype was picked up a small number of times. The J gene is TRBJ1-2, the V gene TRBV12-3 or TRBV12-4, with 7 positions matching TRBD1. This CDR3 spans 15 amino acids. V shed 5 bases and J 2 bases; nucleotides not matched to a gene: 8. The CDR3 bases are TGTGCCAGCAGTCCCCGGGACAGACCAAACTATGGCTACACCTTC. Encoded protein: CASSPRDRPNYGYTF.

The CDR3, as DNA: TGTGCCAGCAGCTTCGAGACTAGCACAGATACGCAGTATTTT. The encoded protein is CASSFETSTDTQYF. The chain links TRBV9 to TRBJ2-3; no definite D call. The CDR3 contains 14 residues. Germline loops: CDR1 SGDLS, CDR2 YYNGEE. V lost 4 bases and J 0 bases, leaving 9 bases between the germline ends.

As to this clonotype: One base away lies a much larger clone, so this may be a sequencing read error. The V gene is TRBV6-5, the J gene TRBJ2-7; TRBD1 might be the D (6 bases). This CDR3 has 15 amino acids. Germline V gives CDR1 MNHEY, CDR2 SVGAGI. CDR3 nucleotides: TGTGCCAGCAGTTACCCCGAAACAGGGACCTACGAGCAGTGCTTC. Translation: CASSYPETGTYEQCF.

The sample holds many counts of this clonotype. V gene TRBV12-3 or TRBV12-4 combines with J gene TRBJ1-5; D gene uncertain. The CDR3 consists of 13 residues. Between the trimmed V and J ends, which lost 0 bases and 5 bases, there was a span of 5 bases. The CDR3 coding sequence is TGTGCCAGCAGTTTAGCCAGTTATCAGCCCCAGCATTTT. The encoded protein is CASSLASYQPQHF.

This clonotype showed up many times. This sequence joins TRBV7-2 and TRBJ2-1, with D hard to call. The CDR3 sequence is 13 residues long. With 3 bases removed from V and 5 bases from J, the gap between germline ends came to 8 bases. Germline lookup yields CDR1 SGHTA and CDR2 FQGNSA. For the CDR3, the DNA is TGTGCCAGCAGCTTGGACGGAAACAATGAGCAGTTCTTC. Translation gives CASSLDGNNEQFF. The full variable domain, in which reference TRBV7-2 and TRBJ2-1 provide the parts outside the CDR3, is GAGVSQSPSNKVTEKGKDVELRCDPISGHTALYWYRQSLGQGLEFLIYFQGNSAPDKSGLPSDRFSAERTGGSVSTLTIQRTQQEDSAVYLCASSLDGNNEQFFGPGTRLTVL.

V usage is TRBV6-5 and J usage is TRBJ1-1, with D uncertain. Between the trimmed V and J ends, which lost 3 bases and 9 bases, there was a span of 17 bases. There are 14 residues in the CDR3. Germline CDR1 and CDR2: MNHEY and SVGAGI. CDR3 coding DNA: TGTGCCAGCAGTTATGGCCTTAGGAACAGTAAAGCTTTCTTT. Translated: CASSYGLRNSKAFF.

This chain joins TRBV5-5 and TRBJ2-3; weak D call: TRBD2 (7 bases). Trimming took 4 bases from V and 0 from J, leaving 15 bases between them. Germline CDR1 and CDR2: SGHKS and YYEKEE (reference sequence). The CDR3 loop spans 16 amino acids. CDR3 sequence: CASSLRGLTSTDTQYF. CDR3 DNA sequence: TGTGCCAGCAGCCTCAGGGGACTAACTAGCACAGATACGCAGTATTTT. The variable domain in full, completed from reference TRBV5-5 and TRBJ2-3, reads DAGVTQSPTHLIKTRGQQVTLRCSPISGHKSVSWYQQVLGQGPQFIFQYYEKEERGRGNFPDRFSARQFPNYSSELNVNALLLGDSALYLCASSLRGLTSTDTQYFGPGTRLTVL.

This clonotype was seen ten or more times. The CDR3: CASSLSLLEGAPLEQYF. As DNA, the CDR3 is TGTGCCAGCAGTTTGTCCCTACTGGAAGGGGCACCCCTCGAGCAGTACTTC. The chain employs TRBV28 and TRBJ2-7; weak D call: TRBD1 (5 bases). Germline V gives CDR1 MDHEN, CDR2 SYDVKM. This CDR3 region has 17 residues. With 3 bases removed from V and 6 bases from J, the gap between germline ends came to 24 bases.

Of note for this clonotype: A read error may be the cause here, since a much bigger clone is one base away. The J gene is TRBJ2-3, the V gene TRBV3-1, with 8 nucleotides matching TRBD2. This CDR3 contains 18 residues. Germline values: CDR1 LGHDT, CDR2 YNNKEL (reference sequence). The CDR3 DNA follows: TGTGCCAGCAGACAAGAAGGGACTAGAAACAGCGTCGGTAATACGCAGTATTTT. It is translated as CASRQEGTRNSVGNTQYF.